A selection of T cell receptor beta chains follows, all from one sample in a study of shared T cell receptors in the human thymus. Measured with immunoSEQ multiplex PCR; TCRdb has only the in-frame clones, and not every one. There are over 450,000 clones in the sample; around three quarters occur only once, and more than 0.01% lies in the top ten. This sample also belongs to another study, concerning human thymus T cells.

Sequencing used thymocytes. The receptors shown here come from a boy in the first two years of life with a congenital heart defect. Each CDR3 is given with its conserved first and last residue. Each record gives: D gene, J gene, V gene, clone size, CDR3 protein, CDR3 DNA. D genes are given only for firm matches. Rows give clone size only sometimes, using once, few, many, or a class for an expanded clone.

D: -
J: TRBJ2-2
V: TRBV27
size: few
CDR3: CASSFSSRRNTGELFF
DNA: TGTGCCAGCAGTTTTTCGTCAAGGAGAAACACCGGGGAGCTGTTTTTT

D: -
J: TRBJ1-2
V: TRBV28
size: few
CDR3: CASSPLVGTPYNYGYTF
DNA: TGTGCCAGCAGCCCACTCGTCGGGACACCGTATAACTATGGCTACACCTTC

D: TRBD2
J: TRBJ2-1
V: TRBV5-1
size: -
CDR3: CASSLQSSFSGSSYNEQFF
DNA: TGCGCCAGCAGCTTGCAGTCGTCCTTTAGCGGGAGCTCCTACAATGAGCAGTTCTTC

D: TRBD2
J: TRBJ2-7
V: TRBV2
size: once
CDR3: CASSGFSGAPSYEQYF
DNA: TGTGCCAGCAGTGGTTTTAGCGGGGCCCCATCCTACGAGCAGTACTTC

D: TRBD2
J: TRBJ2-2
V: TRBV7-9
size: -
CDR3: CASTRLAANTGELFF
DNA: TGTGCCAGCACCCGACTAGCGGCGAACACCGGGGAGCTGTTTTTT

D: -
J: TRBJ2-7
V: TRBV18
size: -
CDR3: CASSPPGVNPRYEQYF
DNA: TGTGCCAGCTCACCCCCAGGGGTCAACCCTCGCTACGAGCAGTACTTC

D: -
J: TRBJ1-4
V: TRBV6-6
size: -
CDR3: CASSSTGPSTNEKLFF
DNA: TGTGCCAGCAGTTCCACAGGCCCCTCGACTAATGAAAAACTGTTTTTT

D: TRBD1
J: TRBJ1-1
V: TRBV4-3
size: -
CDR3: CASSLRGTENTEAFF
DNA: TGCGCCAGCAGCCTCCGAGGGACAGAGAACACTGAAGCTTTCTTT

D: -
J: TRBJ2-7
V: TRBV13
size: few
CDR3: CASSAHIGQEYEQYF
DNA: TGTGCCAGCAGCGCCCATATAGGACAAGAATACGAGCAGTACTTC

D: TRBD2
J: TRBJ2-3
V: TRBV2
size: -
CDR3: CASSEGGRAPDTQYF
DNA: TGTGCCAGCAGTGAAGGCGGGAGGGCCCCAGATACGCAGTATTTT

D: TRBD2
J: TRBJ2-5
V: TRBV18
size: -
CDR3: CASSPGAGVAETQYF
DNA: TGTGCCAGCTCACCCGGGGCGGGAGTAGCAGAGACCCAGTACTTC

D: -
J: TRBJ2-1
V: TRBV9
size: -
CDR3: CASSVARGERYNEQFF
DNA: TGTGCCAGCAGCGTAGCTCGGGGAGAGCGGTACAATGAGCAGTTCTTC

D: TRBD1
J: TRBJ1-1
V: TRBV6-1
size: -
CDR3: CASSWQGGEDTEAFF
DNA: TGTGCCAGCAGCTGGCAGGGGGGTGAGGACACTGAAGCTTTCTTT

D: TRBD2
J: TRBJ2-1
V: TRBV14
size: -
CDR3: CASSQDSGKYNEQFF
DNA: TGTGCCAGCAGCCAAGATAGCGGGAAGTACAATGAGCAGTTCTTC

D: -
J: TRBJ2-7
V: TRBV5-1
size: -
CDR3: CASTKGGQGSDYEQYF
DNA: TGCGCCAGCACAAAGGGGGGGCAGGGGTCAGACTACGAGCAGTACTTC

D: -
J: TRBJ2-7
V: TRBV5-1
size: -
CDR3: CASSSPGEQYF
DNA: TGCGCCAGCAGCTCACCCGGCGAGCAGTACTTC

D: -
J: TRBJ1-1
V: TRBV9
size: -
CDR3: CASSGGGTEAFF
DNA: TGTGCCAGCAGCGGGGGGGGCACTGAAGCTTTCTTT

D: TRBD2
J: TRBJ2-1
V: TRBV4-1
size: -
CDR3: CASSQDSREGHHNEQFF
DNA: TGCGCCAGCAGCCAAGATTCGAGGGAGGGCCACCACAATGAGCAGTTCTTC

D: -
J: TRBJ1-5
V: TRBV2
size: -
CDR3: CASSEPEGLNQPQHF
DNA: TGTGCCAGCAGCGAACCGGAGGGGCTTAATCAGCCCCAGCATTTT

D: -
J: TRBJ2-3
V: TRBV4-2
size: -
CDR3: CASSRLGGTDTQYF
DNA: TGTGCCAGCAGCCGCCTAGGTGGTACAGATACGCAGTATTTT

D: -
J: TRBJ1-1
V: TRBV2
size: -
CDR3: CASTKGENTEAFF
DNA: TGTGCCAGCACGAAGGGGGAGAACACTGAAGCTTTCTTT

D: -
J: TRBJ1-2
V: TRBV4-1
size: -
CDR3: CASSQLPTGTKNYGYTF
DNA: TGCGCCAGCAGCCAACTACCAACAGGGACCAAGAACTATGGCTACACCTTC

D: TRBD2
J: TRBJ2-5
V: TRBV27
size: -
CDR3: CASSLGGAGGPETQYF
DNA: TGTGCCAGCAGTTTAGGTGGAGCGGGAGGGCCGGAGACCCAGTACTTC

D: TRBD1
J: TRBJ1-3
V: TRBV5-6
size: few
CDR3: CASSFSLRQGNSGNTIYF
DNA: TGTGCCAGCAGCTTCTCACTTCGACAGGGCAATTCTGGAAACACCATATATTTT

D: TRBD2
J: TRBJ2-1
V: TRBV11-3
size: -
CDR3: CASSLGGQIAGITYNEQFF
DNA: TGTGCCAGCAGCTTAGGAGGCCAAATAGCGGGAATCACCTACAATGAGCAGTTCTTC

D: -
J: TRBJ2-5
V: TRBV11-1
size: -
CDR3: CASSPRPDEKETQYF
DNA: TGTGCCAGCAGCCCCCGCCCTGATGAGAAAGAGACCCAGTACTTC

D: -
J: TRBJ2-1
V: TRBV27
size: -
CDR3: CASSTSQMSSRHNEQFF
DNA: TGTGCCAGCAGTACTAGCCAGATGTCTAGCAGACACAATGAGCAGTTCTTC

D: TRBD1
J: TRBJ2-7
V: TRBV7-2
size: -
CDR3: CASSPWPGQGPGEQYF
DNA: TGTGCCAGCAGCCCGTGGCCGGGACAGGGCCCGGGGGAGCAGTACTTC

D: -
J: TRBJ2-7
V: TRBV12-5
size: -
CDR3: CASGEGGPYEQYF
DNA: TGTGCTAGTGGAGAGGGAGGCCCCTACGAGCAGTACTTC

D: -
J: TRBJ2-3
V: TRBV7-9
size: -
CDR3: CASSLSEVFVFTDTQYF
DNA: TGTGCCAGCAGCTTATCGGAGGTTTTCGTATTCACAGATACGCAGTATTTT

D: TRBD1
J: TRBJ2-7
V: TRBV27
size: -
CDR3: CASGVKTGAYEQYF
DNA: TGTGCCAGCGGTGTCAAAACAGGGGCCTACGAGCAGTACTTC

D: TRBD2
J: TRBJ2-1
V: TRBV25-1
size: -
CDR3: CASSEYRAGAKEHEQFF
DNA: TGTGCCAGCAGTGAATATCGGGCGGGAGCGAAGGAGCATGAGCAGTTCTTC

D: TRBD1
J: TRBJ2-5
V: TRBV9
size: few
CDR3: CASSHQTDRGRKETQYF
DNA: TGTGCCAGCAGCCACCAGACGGACAGGGGAAGGAAAGAGACCCAGTACTTC

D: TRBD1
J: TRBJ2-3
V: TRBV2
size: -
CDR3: CASARGRDTQYF
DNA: TGTGCCAGCGCCAGGGGGCGAGATACGCAGTATTTT

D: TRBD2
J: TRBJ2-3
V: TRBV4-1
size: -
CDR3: CASSQDRGLAGGPAGADTQYF
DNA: TGCGCCAGCAGCCAAGATCGTGGTCTAGCGGGAGGGCCGGCCGGGGCAGATACGCAGTATTTT

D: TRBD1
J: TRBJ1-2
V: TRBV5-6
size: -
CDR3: CASSFDRGANYGYTF
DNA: TGTGCCAGCAGCTTTGACAGGGGTGCTAACTATGGCTACACCTTC

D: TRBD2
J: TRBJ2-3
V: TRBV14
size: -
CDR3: CASSRENLAGVWADTQYF
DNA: TGTGCCAGCAGCCGGGAAAATCTAGCGGGAGTCTGGGCAGATACGCAGTATTTT

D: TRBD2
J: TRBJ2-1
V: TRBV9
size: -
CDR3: CASSSADRGLAGAHNEQFF
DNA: TGTGCCAGCAGCTCAGCCGACAGAGGACTAGCGGGAGCCCATAATGAGCAGTTCTTC

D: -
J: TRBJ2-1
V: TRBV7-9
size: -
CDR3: CASSPERAVTLIWEQFF
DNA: TGTGCCAGCAGCCCCGAGAGGGCAGTCACCTTAATATGGGAGCAGTTCTTC

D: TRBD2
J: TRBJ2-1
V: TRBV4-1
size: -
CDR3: CASSQVVAGGPDNEQFF
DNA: TGCGCCAGCAGCCAAGTGGTAGCGGGAGGGCCTGACAATGAGCAGTTCTTC

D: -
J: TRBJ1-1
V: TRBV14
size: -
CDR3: CASSQRPGAFNTEAFF
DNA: TGTGCCAGCAGCCAGAGGCCAGGGGCCTTTAACACTGAAGCTTTCTTT

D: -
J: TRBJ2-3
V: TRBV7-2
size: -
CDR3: CASSLDGLASRDTQYF
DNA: TGTGCCAGCAGCTTAGATGGTCTAGCATCGAGGGATACGCAGTATTTT

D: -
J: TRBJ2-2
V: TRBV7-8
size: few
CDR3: CASSCPLFGGPGTGELFF
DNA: TGTGCCAGCAGCTGCCCTTTGTTCGGAGGGCCGGGCACCGGGGAGCTGTTTTTT

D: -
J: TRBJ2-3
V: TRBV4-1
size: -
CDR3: CASSQAPRGTNTDTQYF
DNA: TGCGCCAGCAGCCAAGCCCCCCGGGGGACGAACACAGATACGCAGTATTTT

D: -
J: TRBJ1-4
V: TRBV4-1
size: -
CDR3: CASSHRPPSKGGEKLFF
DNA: TGCGCCAGCAGCCATCGCCCGCCTTCTAAAGGAGGTGAAAAACTGTTTTTT

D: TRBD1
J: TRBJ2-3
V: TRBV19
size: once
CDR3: CASSIAQGARADTQYF
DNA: TGTGCCAGTAGTATAGCCCAGGGGGCAAGGGCAGATACGCAGTATTTT

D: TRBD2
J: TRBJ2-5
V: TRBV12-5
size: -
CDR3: CASGLVRLGSGRSETQYF
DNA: TGTGCTAGTGGTTTGGTACGTTTGGGGAGCGGGAGAAGCGAGACCCAGTACTTC

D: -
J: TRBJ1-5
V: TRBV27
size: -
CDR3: CASSLSGWSGNQPQHF
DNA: TGTGCCAGCAGTTTATCTGGTTGGTCAGGGAATCAGCCCCAGCATTTT

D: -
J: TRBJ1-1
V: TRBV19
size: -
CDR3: CASSIEVSGTEAFF
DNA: TGTGCCAGTAGTATAGAGGTGTCGGGCACTGAAGCTTTCTTT

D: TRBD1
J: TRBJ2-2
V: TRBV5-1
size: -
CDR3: CASSSIRERQGKNTGELFF
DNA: TGCGCCAGCAGCTCCATCAGAGAGCGACAGGGGAAGAACACCGGGGAGCTGTTTTTT

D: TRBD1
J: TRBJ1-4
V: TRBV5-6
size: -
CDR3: CASSLGGTGGTNEKLFF
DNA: TGTGCCAGCAGCTTGGGGGGGACAGGGGGAACTAATGAAAAACTGTTTTTT